This TCR beta chain was documented in a study of blood T cell repertoires in COVID-19. Overall study context: T cells, B-cell-depleted T cells, or PBMCs provided the cDNA or gDNA that served as material.

In the source study's methods: The authors estimated nucleated cell counts from reference gene primer amplification. The method was immunoSEQ multiplex PCR; TCRdb's version includes in-frame clones alone and lacks a portion of them. V and J calls and clone size are copied from that table; D and trimming were computed from the DNA. The repertoire holds around 42,000 clones, with around 84% as singletons. Germline V CDR1 and CDR2: DFQATT, SNEGSKA (reference sequence). Losses at the gene ends were 3 bases for V and 5 bases for J; bases not matched to a gene: 14. This CDR3 spans 17 amino acids. This sequence originates from a man between 70 and 80 years old with acute or convalescent COVID-19. This chain connects TRBV20-1 to TRBJ2-1; TRBD2 matches at 9 bases. The sequenced sample was peripheral blood. CDR3: CSASVAGAANGNNEQFF. As DNA, the CDR3 is TGCAGTGCTAGTGTAGCGGGAGCCGCGAACGGTAACAATGAGCAGTTCTTC.